One sample yielded the 7 T cell receptor beta chains listed below, sequenced in a study of spatial heterogeneity in lung cancer. Documented time point: sample taken at primary tumor resection. Whole-study findings and limits: It was found that expanded intratumoral alpha and beta TCR counts tracked tumor mutation counts.

Antigen specificity for these receptors is unknown. TCRdb redid the calling of the 5' RACE reads with MiXCR, one entry per CDR3 protein. Among about 11,000 distinct CDR3 sequences listed, about 5.5% were seen once. Here the sequenced sample was lung tumor tissue, taken at surgery. The receptors shown here come from a male donor with early-stage non-small cell lung cancer.

By frequency in the sample, this clonotype is medium-sized. This beta chain lies outside the target of a library built for alpha chains; its clone size means little. The V gene is TRBV20-1, the J gene TRBJ2-1; 14 bases map to TRBD2. Per germline, CDR1 DFQATT and CDR2 SNEGSKA (reference sequence). The CDR3 extends over 17 amino acids. Unmatched junction bases numbered 6, after V lost 0 bases and J lost 5 bases. The CDR3 spells CSARDPRLAGGDNEQFF. DNA for the CDR3: TGCAGTGCTAGAGATCCCCGACTAGCGGGAGGGGACAATGAGCAGTTCTTC.

This clonotype has ten or more counts. This beta chain came through as a stray read in a library set up for alpha chains, and its size says little. The rearrangement uses TRBV4-1 and TRBJ1-5, with D maybe TRBD1 (5 bases). V lost 1 base and J 1 base, leaving 8 bases between the germline ends. The germline V gene has CDR1 MGHRA and CDR2 YSYEKL. The CDR3 has 15 residues. Here the CDR3 reads CASSQGRGSNQPQHF. In DNA, the CDR3 is TGCGCCAGCAGCCAAGGAAGGGGAAGCAATCAGCCCCAGCATTTT.

This clonotype showed up many times. This beta chain turned up in a library designed for alpha chains; as an off-target read, its abundance says little. The gene calls are TRBV6-2 or TRBV6-3 and TRBJ2-7, with D perhaps given as TRBD1 or TRBD2 (5 bases each). V lost 6 bases and J lost 1, with 10 bases in between. The CDR3 is 13 amino acids. Germline V CDR1 and CDR2: MNHEY, SVGEGT. The CDR3 loop reads CASRRDGSYEQYF. In DNA, the CDR3 is TGTGCCAGCAGGAGGGACGGATCCTACGAGCAGTACTTC.

This clonotype is medium-sized within its sample. With the library built for alpha chains, this beta chain is off target and its frequency is not meaningful. This chain joins TRBV2 and TRBJ1-6, with D perhaps matching TRBD1 (5 bases). From germline, CDR1 is SNHLY and CDR2 FYNNEI. The CDR3 totals 11 residues. The ends were cut back, 7 bases at V and 10 bases at J, with 8 bases in the middle. CDR3 loop: CASMNRSPLHF. The CDR3, as DNA: TGTGCCAGCATGAACAGGTCACCCCTCCACTTT.

This clonotype has at least ten counts. The junction does not match germline at one end; this may be a read error. The library was designed around alpha chains, so this beta chain is a stray read whose abundance carries little weight. The CDR3 DNA sequence: TGTGCTAGCAGCTGGGGACAGGGGTACGAGCAGTACTTC. It is translated as CASSWGQGYEQYF. The chain couples TRBV7-7 to TRBJ2-7; TRBD1 matches 10 bases. This CDR3 has 13 amino acids. CDR1 and CDR2 (germline): SSHAT, FNYEAQ (reference sequence).

This clonotype was detected ten times or more. The library was designed around alpha chains, so this beta chain is a stray read whose abundance carries little weight. The V gene is TRBV28, the J gene TRBJ1-2; no reliable D call. From germline, CDR1 is MDHEN and CDR2 SYDVKM. The V end was cut by 2 bases, the J end by 2 bases, with 6 bases between. CDR3 length: 13 amino acids. This CDR3 reads CASSLIQNYGYTF. The DNA for the CDR3 is TGTGCCAGCAGTTTAATCCAGAACTATGGCTACACCTTC.

There are many counts of this clonotype. The library was built for alpha chains, so this beta chain is an off-target read and its size means little. The chain recombines TRBV6-5 with TRBJ1-1; the match to TRBD1 covers 9 bases. Trimming at V came to 3 bases and at J to 1 base, leaving 12 bases not matched to a gene. Germline CDR1 and CDR2: MNHEY and SVGAGI. The CDR3 contains 18 residues. CDR3 loop: CASSYFTGWTGENTEAFF. CDR3 in DNA: TGTGCCAGCAGTTATTTCACCGGTTGGACAGGGGAGAACACTGAAGCTTTCTTT.